This TCR beta chain stems from a study of CD8 T cells in ankylosing spondylitis. This clonotype came up many times. What it recognizes is unknown. The CDR3 covers 14 residues. V shed 0 bases and J 10 bases; nucleotides not matched to a gene: 6. Germline lookup yields CDR1 DFQATT and CDR2 SNEGSKA (reference sequence). Study-level results: Reports of some motif variants in reactive arthritis synovial fluid and blood predate this one. What appeared characteristic of ankylosing spondylitis blood was a TCR beta motif of eight highly homologous variants.

TCRdb fed the 5' RACE reads into MiXCR, producing one record per CDR3 protein. Here the sample spans about 390,000 distinct CDR3 sequences, 20% to 25% being singletons. The sample was blood, either unsorted or a sorted T cell fraction (not recorded which). V is TRBV20-1 and J is TRBJ2-1; 10 bases map to TRBD2. The TCR sequence derives from a male donor with ankylosing spondylitis. The CDR3 DNA is TGCAGTGCTAGAGATAACCTAGCGGGAGTGGAGCAGTTCTTC. It codes for CSARDNLAGVEQFF.